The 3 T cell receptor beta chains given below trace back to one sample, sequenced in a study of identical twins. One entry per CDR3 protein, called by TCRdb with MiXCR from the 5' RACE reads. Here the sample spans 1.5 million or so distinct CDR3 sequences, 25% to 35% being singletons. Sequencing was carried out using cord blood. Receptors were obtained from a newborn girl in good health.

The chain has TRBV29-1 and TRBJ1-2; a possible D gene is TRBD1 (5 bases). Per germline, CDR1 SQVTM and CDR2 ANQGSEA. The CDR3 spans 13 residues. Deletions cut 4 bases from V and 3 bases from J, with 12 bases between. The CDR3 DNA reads TGCAGCGTTGTAGTTCGGGGCCACTATGGCTACACCTTC. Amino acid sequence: CSVVVRGHYGYTF.

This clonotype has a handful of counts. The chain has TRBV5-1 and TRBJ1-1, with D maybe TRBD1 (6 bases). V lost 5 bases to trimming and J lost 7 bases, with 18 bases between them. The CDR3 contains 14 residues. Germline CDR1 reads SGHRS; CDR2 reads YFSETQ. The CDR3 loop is CASSWGAGPGEAFF. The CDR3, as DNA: TGCGCCAGCAGTTGGGGGGCGGGACCGGGTGAAGCTTTCTTT.

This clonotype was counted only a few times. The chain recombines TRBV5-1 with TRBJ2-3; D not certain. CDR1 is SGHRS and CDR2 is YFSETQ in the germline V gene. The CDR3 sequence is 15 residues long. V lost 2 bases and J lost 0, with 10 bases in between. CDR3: CASSFDDPSTDTQYF. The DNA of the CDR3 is TGCGCCAGCAGCTTCGACGATCCAAGCACAGATACGCAGTATTTT.